This T cell receptor beta chain was retrieved from a study of long-term antiretroviral therapy in people with HIV. This was the immunoSEQ v3.0 assay at survey level. The method was immunoSEQ multiplex PCR; TCRdb's version includes in-frame clones alone and lacks a portion of them. The sample includes fewer than 25,000 clones, roughly 94% of them seen just once. Samples held about 0.95-11 million cryopreserved PBMC before DNA extraction. Trimming stripped 0 bases from V and 4 bases from J, with 10 bases between. Germline CDR1 is SGHRS and CDR2 is YFSETQ. This CDR3 comprises 14 residues. This material consisted of unsorted PBMCs, taken about 4.7 years after starting antiretroviral therapy. V and J are TRBV5-1 and TRBJ1-1, with D possibly being TRBD1 (5 bases). The sequence was obtained from a woman aged 45-65 years with HIV. The CDR3 region is CASSLDLGATEAFF. The CDR3 coding sequence is TGCGCCAGCAGCTTGGATCTTGGGGCCACTGAAGCTTTCTTT.